This T cell receptor beta chain stems from a study of Graves' ophthalmopathy and Graves' hyperthyroidism. This CDR3 region has 13 residues. The germline CDR1 and CDR2 sequences are SEHNR and FQNEAQ (reference sequence). Trimming left V 7 bases short and J 7 bases short, with 16 bases between. This clonotype was observed at least ten times. As the template, RNA transcripts were used to amplify TCR beta CDR3 regions. After a first-round RT-PCR with HTBI primers, a second-round multiplex PCR was run. TCRdb re-derived calls from the multiplex PCR reads in MiXCR, one entry per CDR3 protein. The table lists about 480,000 distinct CDR3 sequences, 13% to 15% of them singletons.

The genes are TRBV7-9 and TRBJ2-5; D perhaps matches TRBD2 (7 bases). Sequencing was done on a sample of blood. The TCR originated in a young woman with Graves' ophthalmopathy. The CDR3 is CASTDRGGGTQYF. The CDR3 DNA reads TGTGCCAGCACCGACAGAGGGGGGGGGACCCAGTACTTC.